The 31 T cell receptor beta chains below come from one sample, sequenced in a study of Graves' ophthalmopathy and Graves' hyperthyroidism. RNA served as the template for amplifying TCR beta CDR3 regions. A first-round RT-PCR used HTBI primers, followed by a second-round multiplex PCR. Via MiXCR, TCRdb re-called the multiplex PCR reads, giving one row per CDR3 protein. The data hold approximately 410,000 distinct CDR3 sequences, with 15% observed a single time. Sequencing used peripheral blood. All receptors derive from a woman aged 18-29 years with stable Graves' hyperthyroidism.

This clonotype has at least ten counts. The chain carries TRBV12-3 or TRBV12-4 and TRBJ2-5; D unclear. This CDR3 has 14 residues. The ends were cut back, 7 bases at V and 1 base at J, with 13 bases in the middle. The CDR3 coding sequence is TGTGCCAGCATGAACAGATACCCCCAAGAGACCCAGTACTTC. This translates into CASMNRYPQETQYF.

About this clonotype itself: This CDR3 is missing its conserved last phenylalanine or tryptophan, likely due to a read error. The limits of the CDR3 on the DNA are not certain, so only TCRdb's listed CDR3 is given. The J gene is TRBJ1-1, the V gene TRBV7-6; the DNA was not used to check the table's D call, TRBD1. CDR1 and CDR2 from the germline V gene are SGHVS and FNYEAQ. The CDR3 length equals 14 residues, ends included. The CDR3 reads CASSLGQGNTEACL.

This clonotype was observed many times. The chain has TRBV6-2 or TRBV6-3 and TRBJ2-5, with D possibly being TRBD2 (6 bases). The germline V gene encodes CDR1 MNHEY and CDR2 SVGEGT. The CDR3 sequence is 13 residues long. The V end was cut by 1 base, the J end by 4 bases, with 7 bases between. The CDR3, as DNA: TGTGCCAGCAGTTACTTGCGGGGAGAGACCCAGTACTTC. This encodes CASSYLRGETQYF.

There are many counts of this clonotype. At one end, the junction sequence differs from germline, possibly due to a read error. The J gene is TRBJ2-7, the V gene TRBV6-1, with D possibly called TRBD1 or TRBD2 (5 bases each). The germline V gene encodes CDR1 MNHNS and CDR2 SASEGT. This CDR3 has 13 residues. The CDR3 DNA reads as TGTGCCAGCTGGGACCGACTCTCCCACGAGCAGTACTTC. It codes for CASWDRLSHEQYF.

This clonotype was observed at least ten times. The CDR3 nucleotides are TGTGCCACCAGTGTTGGAGCCCTCATGAAGAACACTGAAGCTTTCTTT. It is translated as CATSVGALMKNTEAFF. The V gene is TRBV15, the J gene TRBJ1-1; D is ambiguous. This CDR3 comprises 16 residues. Trimming removed 6 bases from V and 1 base from J, with 18 bases in between. CDR1 LNHNV and CDR2 YYDKDF come from the germline V gene (reference sequence).

This clonotype was detected ten times or more. The gene calls are TRBV12-3 or TRBV12-4 and TRBJ1-2; the D gene is possibly TRBD1 (5 bases). The CDR3 has 13 residues. V shed 3 bases and J shed 3 bases, with 8 bases lying between them. The DNA of the CDR3 is TGTGCCAGCAGTTTGGTAGGGGACTATGGCTACACCTTC. As protein: CASSLVGDYGYTF.

This clonotype has ten or more counts. The chain carries TRBV5-1 and TRBJ1-2, with 9 bases fitting TRBD1. Losses at the gene ends were 3 bases for V and 4 bases for J; bases not matched to a gene: 4. The germline gives CDR1 SGHRS, CDR2 YFSETQ. This CDR3 is 14 amino acids long. Written as DNA, the CDR3 is TGCGCCAGCAGCTCCTCGGACAGGGGCTATGGCTACACCTTC. Encoded protein: CASSSSDRGYGYTF.

This clonotype was seen ten or more times. The rearrangement joins TRBV6-5 to TRBJ1-1, with unresolved D. Deletions cut 2 bases from V and 3 bases from J, with 16 bases between. The CDR3 is 16 amino acids. CDR1 is MNHEY, CDR2 SVGAGI, per germline. CDR3 loop: CASSYAQATSHTEAFF. The CDR3 nucleotides are TGTGCCAGCAGTTACGCTCAGGCCACATCTCACACTGAAGCTTTCTTT.

This clonotype came up many times. The chain employs TRBV24-1 and TRBJ1-5; no firm D call. V was shortened by 6 bases and J by 0 bases, with 14 bases between the two germline ends. This CDR3 is built from 16 residues. Germline CDR1 reads KGHDR; CDR2 reads SFDVKD. The CDR3 reads CATSTTEAHSNQPQHF. CDR3 nucleotides: TGTGCCACCAGTACTACGGAGGCTCATAGCAATCAGCCCCAGCATTTT.

This clonotype appeared many times. This chain links TRBV28 with TRBJ1-1; TRBD1 might be the D (5 bases). The CDR3 loop spans 15 amino acids. V gave up 7 bases and J gave up 3 bases, with 18 bases separating them. Looked up from germline, CDR1 is MDHEN and CDR2 is SYDVKM. CDR3 bases: TGTGCCAGCAAAGGTGAGACAGCCGGAGACACTGAAGCTTTCTTT. As protein: CASKGETAGDTEAFF.

Turning to this clonotype: The final CDR3 position lacks the conserved phenylalanine or tryptophan, pointing to a likely read error. This chain connects TRBV19 to TRBJ2-2, with a tentative D call TRBD1 (5 bases). The CDR3 sequence is 15 residues long. V was pared by 0 bases and J by 5 bases, with 10 bases between. CDR1 and CDR2 (germline): LNHDA, SQIVND (reference sequence). CDR3 sequence (DNA): TGTGCCAGTAGTATAGAGGGCAGGGAAACCGGGGAGCTGTTTTAT. This encodes CASSIEGRETGELFY.

This clonotype was counted many times. J is TRBJ1-6 and V is TRBV18; possible D gene TRBD1, 5 bases. CDR3 length equals 13 residues. V shed 0 bases and J shed 12 bases, with 9 bases lying between them. Germline V gives CDR1 KGHSH, CDR2 LQKENI. CDR3 DNA: TGTGCCAGCTCACCACCCGGGGGAGAACCCCTCCACTTT. It translates to CASSPPGGEPLHF. Complete variable domain (other parts from reference TRBV18 and TRBJ1-6): NAGVMQNPRHLVRRRGQEARLRCSPMKGHSHVYWYRQLPEEGLKFMVYLQKENIIDESGMPKERFSAEFPKEGPSILRIQQVVRGDSAAYFCASSPPGGEPLHFGNGTRLTVT.

This clonotype was detected ten times or more. The V call is TRBV25-1, the J call TRBJ1-2, with D possibly matching TRBD1 (5 bases). CDR3 length: 11 residues. Germline lookup yields CDR1 MGHDK and CDR2 SYGVNS. V was cut by 6 bases and J by 13 bases, with 15 bases left in between. CDR3 sequence (DNA): TGTGCCAGCAGCCTGGGGCTCTTATTCACCTTC. The encoded protein is CASSLGLLFTF.

This clonotype was counted ten times or more. The chain joins TRBV3-1 to TRBJ2-7; 7 bases are shared with TRBD2. The CDR3 consists of 12 residues. The junction had 1 base not matched to a gene; V was cut back by 3 bases and J by 5 bases. Germline V gene data show CDR1 as LGHDT and CDR2 as YNNKEL (reference sequence). CDR3 in amino acids: CASSQGRDEQYF. CDR3 sequence (DNA): TGTGCCAGCAGCCAGGGGAGGGACGAGCAGTACTTC.

This clonotype was detected many times. The genes are TRBV27 and TRBJ2-7; the match to TRBD2 covers 13 bases. The CDR3 length is 17 residues. CDR1 is MNHEY, CDR2 SMNVEV, per germline (reference sequence). The V gene end was trimmed by 5 bases and the J gene end by 2 bases; junction bases not matched to a gene: 9. The CDR3 here is CASSPMGLAGPPYEQYF. The CDR3 DNA is TGTGCCAGCAGTCCCATGGGACTAGCGGGGCCTCCCTACGAGCAGTACTTC.

This clonotype was counted many times. The CDR3 DNA is TGTGCCAGCAGCGCCTTACCTGACAGGGCTCCTTCACCCCTCCACTTT. It encodes CASSALPDRAPSPLHF. The chain recombines TRBV7-8 with TRBJ1-6; 7 bases are a match to TRBD1. The CDR3 loop spans 16 amino acids. The V and J ends lost 5 bases and 9 bases, in that order; junction bases with no gene match: 13. The germline V gene encodes CDR1 SGHVS and CDR2 FQNEAQ.

This clonotype showed up many times. The V call is TRBV6-5, the J call TRBJ2-7; tentatively, D is TRBD1 (6 bases). The CDR3 consists of 11 residues. Germline CDR1 and CDR2: MNHEY and SVGAGI. V shed 2 bases and J shed 13 bases, with 12 bases lying between them. The CDR3 spells CASSYRGREYF. The CDR3 DNA reads as TGTGCCAGCAGTTACAGGGGGAGAGAATACTTC.

This clonotype showed up many times. The genes are TRBV12-3 or TRBV12-4 and TRBJ2-7; a possible D gene is TRBD1 (6 bases). The CDR3 spans 16 residues. Trimming removed 5 bases at V and 6 bases at J, with 23 bases between. This CDR3 reads CASSTHGAQGAGEQYF. The CDR3 DNA is TGTGCCAGCAGTACCCACGGGGCACAGGGTGCCGGCGAGCAGTACTTC.

At least ten counts were recorded for this clonotype. The rearrangement links TRBV6-1 to TRBJ2-7; 10 bases line up with TRBD2. V was clipped by 4 bases and J by 7 bases; unmatched bases: 7. The CDR3 runs 14 residues. Germline V gene sequence: CDR1 MNHNS, CDR2 SASEGT. The CDR3 DNA sequence: TGTGCCAGCAGTGGGCTAGCGGGGGTGTTGGAGCAGTACTTC. Its translation is CASSGLAGVLEQYF.

This clonotype appeared many times. This chain uses TRBV11-2 with TRBJ1-6; no clear D. There are 16 residues in the CDR3. CDR1 SGHAT and CDR2 FQNNGV come from the germline V gene. Trimming left V 2 bases short and J 5 bases short, with 13 bases between. The CDR3 nucleotides are TGTGCCAGCAGCTTACTCGGGCACGCAAATAATTCACCCCTCCACTTT. Its protein product is CASSLLGHANNSPLHF.

In its sample, this clonotype was seen many times. The V and J genes are TRBV12-3 or TRBV12-4 and TRBJ1-3; unclear D gene. V was trimmed by 3 bases and J by 0 bases, leaving 9 bases between them. The CDR3 is 15 residues long. CDR3 in amino acids: CASSFGSLSGNTIYF. The CDR3 nucleotides are TGTGCCAGCAGTTTTGGCAGTCTCTCTGGAAACACCATATATTTT.

This clonotype was recorded many times. The chain employs TRBV12-3 or TRBV12-4 and TRBJ1-1; D is ambiguous. V lost 1 base to trimming and J lost 11 bases, with 11 bases between them. The CDR3 contains 12 residues. The CDR3 nucleotides are TGTGCCAGCAGTTTAGGGCTAGTTTCGGCTTTCTTT. Translating gives CASSLGLVSAFF.

At least ten counts were recorded for this clonotype. The chain couples TRBV6-2 or TRBV6-3 to TRBJ2-5; D possibly corresponds to TRBD2 (6 bases). V was cut by 6 bases and J by 5 bases, with 13 bases left in between. Germline assignment: CDR1 MNHEY and CDR2 SVGEGT. The CDR3 totals 13 residues. CDR3 DNA: TGTGCCAGCAGCAACTTCGCGGGGGAGACCCAGTACTTC. Translating gives CASSNFAGETQYF.

This clonotype was observed at least ten times. This chain uses TRBV20-1 with TRBJ1-2; 8 bases are shared with TRBD1. Germline CDR1 reads DFQATT; CDR2 reads SNEGSKA (reference sequence). This CDR3 is 14 amino acids long. V trimming: 6 bases; J trimming: 5 bases; junction bases outside the gene matches: 11. Here the CDR3 DNA reads TGCAGTGCACTAAGGACAGGGTGGATATATGGCTACACCTTC. This sequence encodes CSALRTGWIYGYTF.

There are many counts of this clonotype. This chain joins TRBV5-1 and TRBJ1-6; D not resolved. The germline V gene has CDR1 SGHRS and CDR2 YFSETQ. CDR3 length: 14 residues. V dropped 5 bases and J dropped 9 bases, with 15 bases sitting between them. CDR3 in DNA: TGCGCCAGCAGTCCAAGATCCGGTATTTCACCCCTCCACTTT. This codes for CASSPRSGISPLHF.

Notes on this clonotype: A junction end diverges from the germline sequence, so it may reflect a read error. The chain combines TRBV12-3 or TRBV12-4 with TRBJ2-7; 8 positions match TRBD1. The CDR3 totals 16 residues. DNA for the CDR3: TGTGCCAGCAGTTACTCCGGGACAGGCACTTCCTACGATCAGTACTTC. The encoded protein is CASSYSGTGTSYDQYF.

This clonotype came up a few times. The chain is built from TRBV3-1 and TRBJ1-1, with 8 bases identical to TRBD1. Germline V lookup: CDR1 LGHDT, CDR2 YNNKEL (reference sequence). Trimming at V came to 1 base and at J to 4 bases, leaving 17 bases not matched to a gene. The CDR3 spans 19 residues. The CDR3 region is CASSQVGARSRGHRTEAFF. The CDR3 DNA reads as TGTGCCAGCAGCCAAGTTGGGGCCCGGTCCAGGGGGCATCGCACTGAAGCTTTCTTT.

The sample holds many counts of this clonotype. V gene TRBV6-2 or TRBV6-3 combines with J gene TRBJ2-1, with TRBD2 identical over 13 bases. V lost 4 bases and J lost 7; bases outside the gene matches: 7. Looked up from germline, CDR1 is MNHEY and CDR2 is SVGEGT. The CDR3 has 16 residues. The DNA for the CDR3 is TGTGCCAGCAGTTGGTCGGGGACTAGCGGGGCAAATGAGCAGTTCTTC. Its translation: CASSWSGTSGANEQFF.

This clonotype has a count of ten or more. J is TRBJ2-7 and V is TRBV7-2; TRBD2 matches 13 bases. The germline CDR1 and CDR2 sequences are SGHTA and FQGNSA. The CDR3 loop spans 14 amino acids. Trimming cost V 6 bases and J 3 bases; bases outside gene matches: 2. The CDR3 here is CASRRLAGGYEQYF. CDR3 sequence (DNA): TGTGCCAGCAGGCGACTAGCGGGGGGCTACGAGCAGTACTTC. Full variable domain (remainder filled in from reference TRBV7-2 and TRBJ2-7): GAGVSQSPSNKVTEKGKDVELRCDPISGHTALYWYRQSLGQGLEFLIYFQGNSAPDKSGLPSDRFSAERTGGSVSTLTIQRTQQEDSAVYLCASRRLAGGYEQYFGPGTRLTVT.

There are many counts of this clonotype. The chain is built from TRBV24-1 and TRBJ2-5; D not certain. CDR3 size: 13 residues. Germline loops: CDR1 KGHDR, CDR2 SFDVKD. Trimming stripped 1 base from V and 5 bases from J, with 7 bases between. CDR3: CATSDFSPETQYF. CDR3 nucleotides: TGTGCCACCAGTGATTTCTCTCCCGAGACCCAGTACTTC.

This clonotype was recorded at least ten times. The chain joins TRBV20-1 to TRBJ1-1; D ambiguous. The germline CDR1 and CDR2 sequences are DFQATT and SNEGSKA (reference sequence). The V and J ends lost 0 bases and 5 bases respectively, with 16 bases between them. CDR3 length equals 15 residues. The CDR3 DNA sequence: TGCAGTGCTAGAGATCGTCATGGAAGGAGGACTGAAGCTTTCTTT. Its protein is CSARDRHGRRTEAFF.